This record covers a single T cell receptor (beta chain). V trimming: 3 bases; J trimming: 6 bases; junction bases outside the gene matches: 8. This CDR3 spans 15 amino acids. Germline assignment: CDR1 SGDLS and CDR2 YYNGEE. The entry originates in a study of blood T cell repertoires in COVID-19. TCRdb keeps only in-frame clones here, not all; method: immunoSEQ multiplex PCR. Found here are roughly 200,000 clones, around 80% of them singletons; the top ten hold 6.9%. Sequenced sample: peripheral blood. The sequence was obtained from a man in his 60s with acute or convalescent COVID-19. The chain employs TRBV9 and TRBJ2-1, with 8 bases lining up with TRBD2. The CDR3 spells CASSGGLVSGNEQFF. The CDR3 DNA follows: TGTGCCAGCAGCGGGGGACTAGTTTCGGGCAATGAGCAGTTCTTC.